The rows below give T cell receptor beta chains drawn from one sample of a study of blood T cells in healthy people across ages. TCRdb redid the calling of the 5' RACE reads with MiXCR, one entry per CDR3 protein. The top ten hold roughly a tenth of the sample, which has some 760,000 distinct CDR3 sequences, 25% seen once. This sample was also put to use in a study of T cells of mothers and their children.

The sequenced sample was blood. The receptor source for this set is a boy aged 5-17 years in good health. The CDR3 runs from the conserved cysteine through the conserved F or W. A D gene is named only where the DNA matches it firmly. Where a row states a size, it is once, few, many or the class of an expanded clone; other rows omit it.

cdr3_nt: TGTGCCACCAGTGACCGTCTTAAGAACACCGGGGAGCTGTTTTTT; cdr3_aa: CATSDRLKNTGELFF; d_call: -; j_call: TRBJ2-2; v_call: TRBV24-1; clone_size: -
cdr3_nt: TGTGCCAGCAGCCCGGGCGGGATTGCAGATACGCAGTATTTT; cdr3_aa: CASSPGGIADTQYF; d_call: -; j_call: TRBJ2-3; v_call: TRBV12-3/TRBV12-4; clone_size: few
cdr3_nt: TGTGCCAGCAGTGAACAGCTATTGAACACCGGGGAGCTGTTTTTT; cdr3_aa: CASSEQLLNTGELFF; d_call: -; j_call: TRBJ2-2; v_call: TRBV2; clone_size: -
cdr3_nt: TGCGCCAGCAGCCAAGATCGCGCCAGGGGGAGCTACGAGCAGTACTTC; cdr3_aa: CASSQDRARGSYEQYF; d_call: TRBD1; j_call: TRBJ2-7; v_call: TRBV4-1; clone_size: -
cdr3_nt: TGTGCCAGCAGCCAAGATTTTGAGAGGATGCAAGAGACCCAGTACTTC; cdr3_aa: CASSQDFERMQETQYF; d_call: -; j_call: TRBJ2-5; v_call: TRBV3-1; clone_size: few
cdr3_nt: TGTGCCAGCAGCACATATCTGACGGGGGGTGCCAAAAACATTCAGTACTTC; cdr3_aa: CASSTYLTGGAKNIQYF; d_call: TRBD2; j_call: TRBJ2-4; v_call: TRBV7-2; clone_size: -
cdr3_nt: TGCAGCGCCCGGGACTATGGGGAGAAGTATTTT; cdr3_aa: CSARDYGEKYF; d_call: TRBD2; j_call: TRBJ2-3; v_call: TRBV29-1; clone_size: -
cdr3_nt: TGTGCTAGCAGCTTAGATCTAGCGGGAGCCTACAATGAGCAGTTCTTC; cdr3_aa: CASSLDLAGAYNEQFF; d_call: TRBD2; j_call: TRBJ2-1; v_call: TRBV7-7; clone_size: few
cdr3_nt: TGTGCCACCAGTGATCCCTTTAGTATTGATACGCAGTATTTT; cdr3_aa: CATSDPFSIDTQYF; d_call: -; j_call: TRBJ2-3; v_call: TRBV24-1; clone_size: -
cdr3_nt: TGCGCCAGCAGCGGGGGGGCCCAGGAGACCCAGTACTTC; cdr3_aa: CASSGGAQETQYF; d_call: -; j_call: TRBJ2-5; v_call: TRBV5-1; clone_size: -
cdr3_nt: TGTGCCATCAGTGGACAGCCCGTCACCGGGGAGCTGTTTTTT; cdr3_aa: CAISGQPVTGELFF; d_call: -; j_call: TRBJ2-2; v_call: TRBV10-3; clone_size: few
cdr3_nt: TGTGCCAGCAGAATGATGGGACCAGGGGAGACCCAGTACTTC; cdr3_aa: CASRMMGPGETQYF; d_call: -; j_call: TRBJ2-5; v_call: TRBV28; clone_size: -
cdr3_nt: TGTGCCAGCAGTCCCGAGCGCTTTGAAAAACTGTTTTTT; cdr3_aa: CASSPERFEKLFF; d_call: -; j_call: TRBJ1-4; v_call: TRBV6-6; clone_size: -
cdr3_nt: TGCGCCAGTGGAGCTGTAAAAGAGACCCAGTACTTC; cdr3_aa: CASGAVKETQYF; d_call: -; j_call: TRBJ2-5; v_call: TRBV10-2; clone_size: -
cdr3_nt: TGCGCCAGCAGCCGCGGGACTAGCGGGAACTCCTACAATGAGCAGTTCTTC; cdr3_aa: CASSRGTSGNSYNEQFF; d_call: TRBD2; j_call: TRBJ2-1; v_call: TRBV5-1; clone_size: few
cdr3_nt: TGCGCCAGCAGCTTCGATCTCGGGAACACTGAAGCTTTCTTT; cdr3_aa: CASSFDLGNTEAFF; d_call: -; j_call: TRBJ1-1; v_call: TRBV5-1; clone_size: -
cdr3_nt: TGTGCCAGCAGTTACGAGGGGTGGTCCACTAATGAAAAACTGTTTTTT; cdr3_aa: CASSYEGWSTNEKLFF; d_call: -; j_call: TRBJ1-4; v_call: TRBV28; clone_size: -
cdr3_nt: TGTGCCAGCAGTGAACCGCGGGGGAGCACAGATACGCAGTATTTT; cdr3_aa: CASSEPRGSTDTQYF; d_call: TRBD2; j_call: TRBJ2-3; v_call: TRBV2; clone_size: -
cdr3_nt: TGCGCCAGCAGCCAAAGACAGAGTACCTACGAGCAGTACTTC; cdr3_aa: CASSQRQSTYEQYF; d_call: -; j_call: TRBJ2-7; v_call: TRBV4-1; clone_size: -
cdr3_nt: TGTGCCAGCAGCGACAGGCGCTCTGGGGCCAACGTCCTGACTTTC; cdr3_aa: CASSDRRSGANVLTF; d_call: -; j_call: TRBJ2-6; v_call: TRBV6-2/TRBV6-3; clone_size: few
cdr3_nt: TGTGCCAGCAGTTTTGACAGGGTTGCGGGCAGTCAGCCCCAGCATTTT; cdr3_aa: CASSFDRVAGSQPQHF; d_call: TRBD1; j_call: TRBJ1-5; v_call: TRBV28; clone_size: -
cdr3_nt: TGTGCCAGCAGCCTCCAGGACAGTTATTCCCCCTACGAGCAGTACTTC; cdr3_aa: CASSLQDSYSPYEQYF; d_call: -; j_call: TRBJ2-7; v_call: TRBV7-8; clone_size: few
cdr3_nt: TGCAGCGTCGACCTTAGCGGGAGGGCCATGGATGAGCAGTTCTTC; cdr3_aa: CSVDLSGRAMDEQFF; d_call: TRBD2; j_call: TRBJ2-1; v_call: TRBV29-1; clone_size: -
cdr3_nt: TGCGCCAGCAGCCCGACGGGACTGTATAACTACGAGCAGTACTTC; cdr3_aa: CASSPTGLYNYEQYF; d_call: -; j_call: TRBJ2-7; v_call: TRBV5-1; clone_size: -
cdr3_nt: TGCGCCAGCAGCCAAGTCGGACTCCTTTCAGAGACCCAGTACTTC; cdr3_aa: CASSQVGLLSETQYF; d_call: -; j_call: TRBJ2-5; v_call: TRBV4-1; clone_size: few
cdr3_nt: TGTGCCAGCTCTCTCGGACTAGTCAGAACAGATACGCAGTATTTT; cdr3_aa: CASSLGLVRTDTQYF; d_call: TRBD2; j_call: TRBJ2-3; v_call: TRBV18; clone_size: -
cdr3_nt: TGCGCCAGCAGCTTGCTGTCAGAGGGGGACGAGCAGTACTTC; cdr3_aa: CASSLLSEGDEQYF; d_call: -; j_call: TRBJ2-7; v_call: TRBV5-1; clone_size: -
cdr3_nt: TGTGCCAGCAGCCCGGGACAGCTCACAGATACGCAGTATTTT; cdr3_aa: CASSPGQLTDTQYF; d_call: TRBD1; j_call: TRBJ2-3; v_call: TRBV9; clone_size: -
cdr3_nt: TGCAGTGCTAAAGCCGGGACTAGTTACACAGATACGCAGTATTTT; cdr3_aa: CSAKAGTSYTDTQYF; d_call: TRBD2; j_call: TRBJ2-3; v_call: TRBV20-1; clone_size: -
cdr3_nt: TGCAGTGCTTCCCGGACAGGGGTCACAGATACGCAGTATTTT; cdr3_aa: CSASRTGVTDTQYF; d_call: TRBD1; j_call: TRBJ2-3; v_call: TRBV20-1; clone_size: few
cdr3_nt: TGTGCCAGCAGCTTATTTTCTAATGAAAAACTGTTTTTT; cdr3_aa: CASSLFSNEKLFF; d_call: -; j_call: TRBJ1-4; v_call: TRBV7-2; clone_size: few
cdr3_nt: TGTGCCAGCAGCTACACGCAAAAGAATGAAAAACTGTTTTTT; cdr3_aa: CASSYTQKNEKLFF; d_call: -; j_call: TRBJ1-4; v_call: TRBV7-9; clone_size: few
cdr3_nt: TGTGCCAGCAGTTCTTGGGACAGCCCCTCCAACTCCTACGAGCAGTACTTC; cdr3_aa: CASSSWDSPSNSYEQYF; d_call: TRBD1; j_call: TRBJ2-7; v_call: TRBV28; clone_size: few
cdr3_nt: TGTGCCAGCAGCTTACAGGGTATCGACGAGCAGTACTTC; cdr3_aa: CASSLQGIDEQYF; d_call: -; j_call: TRBJ2-7; v_call: TRBV7-2; clone_size: -
cdr3_nt: TGTGCCAGCAGCCAGGGACTAGCGGGAGTTGAGCAGTTCTTC; cdr3_aa: CASSQGLAGVEQFF; d_call: TRBD2; j_call: TRBJ2-1; v_call: TRBV12-3/TRBV12-4; clone_size: few
cdr3_nt: TGTGCCAGCAGCTTAGGCCTGGGCGCAGGCGAGCAGTACTTC; cdr3_aa: CASSLGLGAGEQYF; d_call: -; j_call: TRBJ2-7; v_call: TRBV13; clone_size: -
cdr3_nt: TGTGCTAGTGGCCCTCGAGGAGGAGTGACCCAGTACTTC; cdr3_aa: CASGPRGGVTQYF; d_call: -; j_call: TRBJ2-5; v_call: TRBV12-5; clone_size: few
cdr3_nt: TGTGCCAGCAGTTTAAGGAGGGGACGGTTGTCCACAGATACGCAGTATTTT; cdr3_aa: CASSLRRGRLSTDTQYF; d_call: -; j_call: TRBJ2-3; v_call: TRBV27; clone_size: few
cdr3_nt: TGTGCCACCGGGACGGACCGGTCCTACGAGCAGTACTTC; cdr3_aa: CATGTDRSYEQYF; d_call: -; j_call: TRBJ2-7; v_call: TRBV2; clone_size: -
cdr3_nt: TGTGCCAGCAGCCAAGAAGCAGAAAGCTACGAGCAGTACTTC; cdr3_aa: CASSQEAESYEQYF; d_call: -; j_call: TRBJ2-7; v_call: TRBV4-2; clone_size: -
cdr3_nt: TGCGCCAGCAGCTTGTCCCCCGCAGGGGTCGAAGAGACCCAGTACTTC; cdr3_aa: CASSLSPAGVEETQYF; d_call: -; j_call: TRBJ2-5; v_call: TRBV5-1; clone_size: -
cdr3_nt: TGTGCCAGCAGCGAAACCGGGACGCCGAACACCGGGGAGCTGTTTTTT; cdr3_aa: CASSETGTPNTGELFF; d_call: -; j_call: TRBJ2-2; v_call: TRBV7-3; clone_size: -
cdr3_nt: TGTGCCAGCAGTTTAATTTTGGGCCTTAGAAACACCATATATTTT; cdr3_aa: CASSLILGLRNTIYF; d_call: -; j_call: TRBJ1-3; v_call: TRBV28; clone_size: -
cdr3_nt: TGTGCCAACCAGAGCCAAGGGAATCGCTTGATGGTCTTC; cdr3_aa: CANQSQGNRLMVF; d_call: -; j_call: TRBJ2-1; v_call: TRBV6-2/TRBV6-3; clone_size: -
cdr3_nt: TGCAGTGCCAATACCCTTACAGAGTATGGCTACACCTTC; cdr3_aa: CSANTLTEYGYTF; d_call: -; j_call: TRBJ1-2; v_call: TRBV20-1; clone_size: -
cdr3_nt: TGTGCCATCAGTGAGGGAGCGATTCTGGAGCAGTTCTTC; cdr3_aa: CAISEGAILEQFF; d_call: -; j_call: TRBJ2-1; v_call: TRBV10-3; clone_size: few
cdr3_nt: TGTGCCAGCAGTTCGGAGGGACAGGGAACTTACGAGCAGTACTTC; cdr3_aa: CASSSEGQGTYEQYF; d_call: TRBD1; j_call: TRBJ2-7; v_call: TRBV28; clone_size: many
cdr3_nt: TGTGCCAGCAGTGAACGATTCAGCGTTAGCGCAGATGTGGAGTATTTT; cdr3_aa: CASSERFSVSADVEYF; d_call: -; j_call: TRBJ2-3; v_call: TRBV12-3/TRBV12-4; clone_size: -
cdr3_nt: TGTGCCAGCAGTTTCGGGGGCGTAACCGGGGAGCTGTTTTTT; cdr3_aa: CASSFGGVTGELFF; d_call: -; j_call: TRBJ2-2; v_call: TRBV12-3/TRBV12-4; clone_size: -
cdr3_nt: TGTGCCACCAGTGACCGGGACGGTGCTAGCACAGATACGCAGTATTTT; cdr3_aa: CATSDRDGASTDTQYF; d_call: -; j_call: TRBJ2-3; v_call: TRBV24-1; clone_size: -